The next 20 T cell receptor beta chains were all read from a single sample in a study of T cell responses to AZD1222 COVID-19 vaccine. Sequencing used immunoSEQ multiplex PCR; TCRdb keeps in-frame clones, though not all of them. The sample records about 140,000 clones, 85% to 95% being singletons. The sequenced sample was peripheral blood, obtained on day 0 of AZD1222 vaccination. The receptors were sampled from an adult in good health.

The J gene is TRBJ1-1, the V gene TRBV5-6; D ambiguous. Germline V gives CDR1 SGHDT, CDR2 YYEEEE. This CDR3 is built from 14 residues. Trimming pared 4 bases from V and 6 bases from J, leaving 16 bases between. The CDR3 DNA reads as TGTGCCAGCAGCCCAAGAGTGACACGGGCTGAAGCTTTCTTT. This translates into CASSPRVTRAEAFF.

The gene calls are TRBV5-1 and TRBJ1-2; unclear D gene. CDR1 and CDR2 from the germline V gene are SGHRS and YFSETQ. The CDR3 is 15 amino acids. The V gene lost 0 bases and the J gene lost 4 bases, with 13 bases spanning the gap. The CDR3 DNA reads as TGCGCCAGCAGCTTGGGGTCGGCGGACCCCTATGGCTACACCTTC. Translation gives CASSLGSADPYGYTF.

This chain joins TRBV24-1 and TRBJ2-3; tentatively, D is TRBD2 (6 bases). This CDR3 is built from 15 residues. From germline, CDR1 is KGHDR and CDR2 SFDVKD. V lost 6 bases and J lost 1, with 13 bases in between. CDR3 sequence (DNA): TGTGCCACCAGTCCTTCCGGGGAGGGCACAGATACGCAGTATTTT. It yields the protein CATSPSGEGTDTQYF.

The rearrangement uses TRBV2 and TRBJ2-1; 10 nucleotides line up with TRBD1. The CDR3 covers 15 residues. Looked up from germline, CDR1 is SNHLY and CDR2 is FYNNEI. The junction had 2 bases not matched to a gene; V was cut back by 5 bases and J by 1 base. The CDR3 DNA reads TGTGCCAGCAGTAAGGACAGGGGGTCCTACAATGAGCAGTTCTTC. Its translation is CASSKDRGSYNEQFF.

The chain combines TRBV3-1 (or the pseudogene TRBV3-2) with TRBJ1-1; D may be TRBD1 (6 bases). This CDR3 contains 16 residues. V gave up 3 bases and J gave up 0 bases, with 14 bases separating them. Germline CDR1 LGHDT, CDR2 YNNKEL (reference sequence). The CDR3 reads CASSHRGRGLNTEAFF. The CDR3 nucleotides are TGTGCCAGCAGCCATAGGGGGAGAGGGTTGAACACTGAAGCTTTCTTT.

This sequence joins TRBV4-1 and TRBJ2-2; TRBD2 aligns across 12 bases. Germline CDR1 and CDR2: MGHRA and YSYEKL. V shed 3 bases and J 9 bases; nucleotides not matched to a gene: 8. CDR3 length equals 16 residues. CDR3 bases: TGCGCCAGCAGCCACTGGACTAGCGGGACGGATAGGGAGCTGTTTTTT. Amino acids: CASSHWTSGTDRELFF.

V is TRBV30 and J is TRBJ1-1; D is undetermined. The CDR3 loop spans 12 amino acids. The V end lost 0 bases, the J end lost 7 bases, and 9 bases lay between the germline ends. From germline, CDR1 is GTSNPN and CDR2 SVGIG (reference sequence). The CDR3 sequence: CAWSVRQDEAFF. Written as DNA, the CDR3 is TGTGCCTGGAGTGTCCGCCAGGATGAAGCTTTCTTT.

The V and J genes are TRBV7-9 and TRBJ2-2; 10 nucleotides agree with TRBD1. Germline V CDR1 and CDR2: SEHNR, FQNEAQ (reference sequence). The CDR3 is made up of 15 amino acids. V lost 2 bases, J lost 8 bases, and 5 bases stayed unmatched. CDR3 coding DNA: TGTGCCAGCAGCTTACGGACAGGGGGTGAAGGGGAGCTGTTTTTT. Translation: CASSLRTGGEGELFF.

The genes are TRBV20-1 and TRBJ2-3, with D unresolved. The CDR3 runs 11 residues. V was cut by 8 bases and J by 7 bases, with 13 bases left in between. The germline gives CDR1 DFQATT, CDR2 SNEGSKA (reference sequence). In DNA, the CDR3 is TGCAGTTCCGACGAACGGAATACGCAGTATTTT. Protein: CSSDERNTQYF.

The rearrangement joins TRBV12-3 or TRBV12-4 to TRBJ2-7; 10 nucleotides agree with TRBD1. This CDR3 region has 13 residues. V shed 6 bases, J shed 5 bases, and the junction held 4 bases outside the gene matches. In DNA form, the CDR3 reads TGTGCCAGCAGGACAGGGGGCGGGAACGAGCAGTACTTC. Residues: CASRTGGGNEQYF.

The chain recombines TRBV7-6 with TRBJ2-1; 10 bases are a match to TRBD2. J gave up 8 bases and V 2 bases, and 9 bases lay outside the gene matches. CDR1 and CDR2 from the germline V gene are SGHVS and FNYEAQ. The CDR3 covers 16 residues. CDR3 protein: CASSLSASGSVDEQFF. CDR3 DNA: TGTGCCAGCAGCTTAAGTGCTAGCGGGAGTGTTGATGAGCAGTTCTTC.

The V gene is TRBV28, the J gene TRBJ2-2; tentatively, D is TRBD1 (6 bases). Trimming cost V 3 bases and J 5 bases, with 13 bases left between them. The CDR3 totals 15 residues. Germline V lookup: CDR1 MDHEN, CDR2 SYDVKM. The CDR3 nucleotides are TGTGCCAGCAGTTTCTGGCGGCAGGGGACCGGGGAGCTGTTTTTT. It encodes CASSFWRQGTGELFF.

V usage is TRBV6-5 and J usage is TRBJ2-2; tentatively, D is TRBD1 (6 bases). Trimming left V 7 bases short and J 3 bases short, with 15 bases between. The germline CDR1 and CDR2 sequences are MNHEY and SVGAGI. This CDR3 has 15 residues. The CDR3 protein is CASTRLGADTGELFF. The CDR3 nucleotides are TGTGCCAGCACCCGCCTGGGGGCGGACACCGGGGAGCTGTTTTTT.

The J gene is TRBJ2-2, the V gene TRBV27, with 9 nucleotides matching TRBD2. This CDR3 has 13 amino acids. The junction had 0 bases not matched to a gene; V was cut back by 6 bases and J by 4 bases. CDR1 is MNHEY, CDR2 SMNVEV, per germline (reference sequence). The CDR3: CASRLAGTGELFF. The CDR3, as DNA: TGTGCCAGCAGACTAGCGGGCACCGGGGAGCTGTTTTTT.

As DNA, the CDR3 is TGTGCCAGCAGTGAACGTCGCGGGCGGAACACTGAAGCTTTCTTT. As protein: CASSERRGRNTEAFF. The chain uses TRBV2 and TRBJ1-1; no reliable D call. The V and J ends lost 2 bases and 1 base respectively, with 11 bases between them. The germline V gene encodes CDR1 SNHLY and CDR2 FYNNEI. There are 15 residues in the CDR3.

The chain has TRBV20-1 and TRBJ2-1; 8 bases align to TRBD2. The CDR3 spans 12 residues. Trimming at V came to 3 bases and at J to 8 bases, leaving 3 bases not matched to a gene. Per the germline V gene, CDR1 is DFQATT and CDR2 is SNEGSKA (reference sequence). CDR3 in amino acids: CSASHGRDEQFF. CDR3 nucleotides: TGCAGTGCTAGTCACGGGAGGGATGAGCAGTTCTTC.

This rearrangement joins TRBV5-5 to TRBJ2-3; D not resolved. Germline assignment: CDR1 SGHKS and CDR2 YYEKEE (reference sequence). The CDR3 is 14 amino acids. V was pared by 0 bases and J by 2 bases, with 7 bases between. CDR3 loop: CASSLVRNTDTQYF. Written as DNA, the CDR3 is TGTGCCAGCAGCTTGGTCAGAAACACAGATACGCAGTATTTT. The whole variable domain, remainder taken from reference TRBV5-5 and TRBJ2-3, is DAGVTQSPTHLIKTRGQQVTLRCSPISGHKSVSWYQQVLGQGPQFIFQYYEKEERGRGNFPDRFSARQFPNYSSELNVNALLLGDSALYLCASSLVRNTDTQYFGPGTRLTVL.

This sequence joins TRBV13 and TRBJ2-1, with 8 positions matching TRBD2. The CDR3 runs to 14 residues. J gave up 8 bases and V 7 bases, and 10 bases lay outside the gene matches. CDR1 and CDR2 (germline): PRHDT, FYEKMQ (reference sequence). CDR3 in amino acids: CASTIAGRRDEQFF. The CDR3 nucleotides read TGTGCCAGCACAATAGCGGGGAGACGTGATGAGCAGTTCTTC.

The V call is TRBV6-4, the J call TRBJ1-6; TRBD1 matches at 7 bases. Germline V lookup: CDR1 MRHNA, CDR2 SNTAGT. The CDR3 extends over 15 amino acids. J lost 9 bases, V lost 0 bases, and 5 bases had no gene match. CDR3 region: CASSDSDRVGSPLHF. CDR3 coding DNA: TGTGCCAGCAGTGACTCAGACAGGGTGGGTTCACCCCTCCACTTT.

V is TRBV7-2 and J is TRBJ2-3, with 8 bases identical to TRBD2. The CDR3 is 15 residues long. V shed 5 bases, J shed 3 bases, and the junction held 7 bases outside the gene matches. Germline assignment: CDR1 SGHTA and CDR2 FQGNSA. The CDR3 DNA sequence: TGTGCCAGCAGCCGTAGGGAGCGGGAGACAGATACGCAGTATTTT. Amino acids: CASSRRERETDTQYF. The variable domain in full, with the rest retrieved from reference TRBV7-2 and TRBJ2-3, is GAGVSQSPSNKVTEKGKDVELRCDPISGHTALYWYRQSLGQGLEFLIYFQGNSAPDKSGLPSDRFSAERTGGSVSTLTIQRTQQEDSAVYLCASSRRERETDTQYFGPGTRLTVL.